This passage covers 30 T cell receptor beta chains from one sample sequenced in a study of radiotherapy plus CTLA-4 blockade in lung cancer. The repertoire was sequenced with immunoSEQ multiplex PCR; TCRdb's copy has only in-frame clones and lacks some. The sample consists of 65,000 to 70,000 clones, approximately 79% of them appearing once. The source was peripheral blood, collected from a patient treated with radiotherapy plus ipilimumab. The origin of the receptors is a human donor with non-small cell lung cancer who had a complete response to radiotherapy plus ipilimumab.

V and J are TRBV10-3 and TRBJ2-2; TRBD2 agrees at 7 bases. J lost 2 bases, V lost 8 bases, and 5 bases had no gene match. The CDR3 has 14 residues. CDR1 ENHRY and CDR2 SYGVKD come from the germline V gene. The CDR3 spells CAIARGENTGELFF. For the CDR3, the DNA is TGTGCCATCGCACGGGGGGAAAACACCGGGGAGCTGTTTTTT.

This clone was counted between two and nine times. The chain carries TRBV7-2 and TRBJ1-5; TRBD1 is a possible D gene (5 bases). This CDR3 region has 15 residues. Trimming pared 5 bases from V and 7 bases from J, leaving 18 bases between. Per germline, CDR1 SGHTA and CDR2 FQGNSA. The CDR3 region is CASSPTAGTTQPQHF. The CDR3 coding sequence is TGTGCCAGCAGCCCGACCGCAGGGACCACACAGCCCCAGCATTTT. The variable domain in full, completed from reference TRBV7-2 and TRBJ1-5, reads GAGVSQSPSNKVTEKGKDVELRCDPISGHTALYWYRQSLGQGLEFLIYFQGNSAPDKSGLPSDRFSAERTGGSVSTLTIQRTQQEDSAVYLCASSPTAGTTQPQHFGDGTRLSIL.

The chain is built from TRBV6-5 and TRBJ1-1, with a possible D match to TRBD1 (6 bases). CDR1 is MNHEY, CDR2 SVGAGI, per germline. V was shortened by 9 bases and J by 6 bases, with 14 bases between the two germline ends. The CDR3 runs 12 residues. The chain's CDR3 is CASRPQGSEAFF. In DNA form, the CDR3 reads TGTGCCAGTAGACCGCAGGGGTCTGAAGCTTTCTTT.

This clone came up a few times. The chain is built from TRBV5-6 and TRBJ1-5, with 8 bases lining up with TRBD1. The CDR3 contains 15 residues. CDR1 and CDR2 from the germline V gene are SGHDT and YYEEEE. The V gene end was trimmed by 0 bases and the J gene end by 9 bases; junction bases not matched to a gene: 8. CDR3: CASSLAGQGFAPQHF. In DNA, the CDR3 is TGTGCCAGCAGCTTGGCCGGACAGGGCTTTGCGCCCCAGCATTTT.

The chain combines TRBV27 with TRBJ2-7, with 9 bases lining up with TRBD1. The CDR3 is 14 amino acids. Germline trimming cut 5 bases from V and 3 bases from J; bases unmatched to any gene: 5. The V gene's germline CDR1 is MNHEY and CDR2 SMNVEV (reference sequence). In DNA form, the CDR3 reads TGTGCCAGCAGTCCCTGGGACAGGGTCTACGAGCAGTACTTC. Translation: CASSPWDRVYEQYF.

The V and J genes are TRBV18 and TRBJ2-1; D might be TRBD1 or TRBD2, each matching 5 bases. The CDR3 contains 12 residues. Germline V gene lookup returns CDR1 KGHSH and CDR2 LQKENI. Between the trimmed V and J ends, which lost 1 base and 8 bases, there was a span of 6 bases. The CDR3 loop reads CASSPRDDEQFF. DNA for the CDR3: TGTGCCAGCTCACCACGGGACGATGAGCAGTTCTTC.

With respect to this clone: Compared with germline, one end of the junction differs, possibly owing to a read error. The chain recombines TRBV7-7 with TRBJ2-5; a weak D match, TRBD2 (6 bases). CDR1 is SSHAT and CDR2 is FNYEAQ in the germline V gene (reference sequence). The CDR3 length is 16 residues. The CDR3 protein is CASSLGVTRPQETQYF. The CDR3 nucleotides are TGTGCTAGCAGCTTAGGGGTGACTAGGCCCCAAGAGACCCAGTACTTC.

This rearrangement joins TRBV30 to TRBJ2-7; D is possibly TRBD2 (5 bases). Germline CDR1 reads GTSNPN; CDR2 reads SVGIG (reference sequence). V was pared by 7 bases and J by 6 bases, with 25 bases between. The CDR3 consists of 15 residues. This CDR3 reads CAYHPRTLSRGEQYF. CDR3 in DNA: TGTGCCTACCACCCGAGGACTCTTTCCCGAGGCGAGCAGTACTTC.

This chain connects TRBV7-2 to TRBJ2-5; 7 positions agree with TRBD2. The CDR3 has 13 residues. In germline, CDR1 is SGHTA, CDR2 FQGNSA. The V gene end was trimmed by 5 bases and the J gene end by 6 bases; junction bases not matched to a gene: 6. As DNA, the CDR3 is TGTGCCAGCAGCCCTGGACTAGATCAGACCCAGTACTTC. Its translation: CASSPGLDQTQYF. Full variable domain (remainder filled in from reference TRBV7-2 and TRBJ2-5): GAGVSQSPSNKVTEKGKDVELRCDPISGHTALYWYRQSLGQGLEFLIYFQGNSAPDKSGLPSDRFSAERTGGSVSTLTIQRTQQEDSAVYLCASSPGLDQTQYFGPGTRLLVL.

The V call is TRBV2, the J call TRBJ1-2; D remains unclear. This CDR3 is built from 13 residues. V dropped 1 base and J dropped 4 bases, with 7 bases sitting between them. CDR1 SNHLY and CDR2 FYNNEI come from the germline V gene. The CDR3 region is CASSEGLTYGYTF. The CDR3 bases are TGTGCCAGCAGTGAAGGGCTGACCTATGGCTACACCTTC.

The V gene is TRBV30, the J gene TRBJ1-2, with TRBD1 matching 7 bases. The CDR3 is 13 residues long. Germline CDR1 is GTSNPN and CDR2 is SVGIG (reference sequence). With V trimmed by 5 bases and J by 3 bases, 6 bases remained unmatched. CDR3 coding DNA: TGTGCCTGGGCTGAGACAGGGTACTATGGCTACACCTTC. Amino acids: CAWAETGYYGYTF.

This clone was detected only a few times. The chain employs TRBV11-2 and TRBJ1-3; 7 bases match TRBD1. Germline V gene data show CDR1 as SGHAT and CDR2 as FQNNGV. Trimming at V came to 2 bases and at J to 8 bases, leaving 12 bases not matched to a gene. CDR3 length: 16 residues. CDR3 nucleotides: TGTGCCAGCAGCTTAAGGGTAGGGGGCGGATCGGACACCATATATTTT. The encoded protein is CASSLRVGGGSDTIYF. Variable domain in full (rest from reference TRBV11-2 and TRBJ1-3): EAGVAQSPRYKIIEKRQSVAFWCNPISGHATLYWYQQILGQGPKLLIQFQNNGVVDDSQLPKDRFSAERLKGVDSTLKIQPAKLEDSAVYLCASSLRVGGGSDTIYFGEGSWLTVV.

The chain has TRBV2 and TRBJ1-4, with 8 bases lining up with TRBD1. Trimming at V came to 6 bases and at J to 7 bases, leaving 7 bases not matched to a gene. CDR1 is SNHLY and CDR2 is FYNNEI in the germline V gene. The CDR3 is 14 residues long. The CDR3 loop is CASRIQGGSEKLFF. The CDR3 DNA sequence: TGTGCCAGCAGAATACAGGGGGGGAGTGAAAAACTGTTTTTT.

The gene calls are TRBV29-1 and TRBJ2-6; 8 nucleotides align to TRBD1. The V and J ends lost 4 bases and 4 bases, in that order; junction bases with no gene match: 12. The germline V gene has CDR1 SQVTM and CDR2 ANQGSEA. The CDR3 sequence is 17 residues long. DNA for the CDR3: TGCAGCGTTGGGACAGGGTCTTCGGGAGCCGGGGCCAACGTCCTGACTTTC. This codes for CSVGTGSSGAGANVLTF.

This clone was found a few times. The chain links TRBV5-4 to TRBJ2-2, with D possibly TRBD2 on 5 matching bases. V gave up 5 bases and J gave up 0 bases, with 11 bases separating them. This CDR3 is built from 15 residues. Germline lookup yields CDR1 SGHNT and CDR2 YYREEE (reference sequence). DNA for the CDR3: TGTGCCAGCAGTCCCGGAGGCTCGAACACCGGGGAGCTGTTTTTT. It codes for CASSPGGSNTGELFF.

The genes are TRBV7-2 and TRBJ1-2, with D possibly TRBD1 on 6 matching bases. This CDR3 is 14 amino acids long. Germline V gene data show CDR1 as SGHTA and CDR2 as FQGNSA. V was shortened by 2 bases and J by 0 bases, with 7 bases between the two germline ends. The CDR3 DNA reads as TGTGCCAGCAGCTTACAGGGGTCTAACTATGGCTACACCTTC. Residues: CASSLQGSNYGYTF.

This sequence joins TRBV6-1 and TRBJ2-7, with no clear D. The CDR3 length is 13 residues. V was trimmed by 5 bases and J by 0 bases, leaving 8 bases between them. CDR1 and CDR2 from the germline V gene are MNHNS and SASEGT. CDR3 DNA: TGTGCCAGCAGTACGGAGACCTCCTACGAGCAGTACGTC. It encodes CASSTETSYEQYV.

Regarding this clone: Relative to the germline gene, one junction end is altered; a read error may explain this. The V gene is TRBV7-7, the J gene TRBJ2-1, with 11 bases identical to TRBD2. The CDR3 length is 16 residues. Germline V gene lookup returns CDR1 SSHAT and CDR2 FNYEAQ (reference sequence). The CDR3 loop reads CASSRLAGRIYNEQFF. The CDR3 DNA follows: TGTGCTAGCAGCCGACTAGCGGGGCGAATCTACAATGAGCAGTTCTTC.

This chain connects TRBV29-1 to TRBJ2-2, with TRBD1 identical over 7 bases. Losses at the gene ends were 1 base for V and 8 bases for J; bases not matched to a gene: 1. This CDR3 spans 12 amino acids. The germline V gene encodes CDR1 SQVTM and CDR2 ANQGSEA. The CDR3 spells CSVEAGGGELFF. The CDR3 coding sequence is TGCAGCGTTGAAGCAGGGGGTGGGGAGCTGTTTTTT.

As DNA, the CDR3 is TGTGCCAGCAGCGATATCTCAGGATGGGATGAGCAGTTCTTC. Translating gives CASSDISGWDEQFF. The chain combines TRBV6-1 with TRBJ2-1; D is unresolved. The CDR3 is made up of 14 amino acids. Looked up from germline, CDR1 is MNHNS and CDR2 is SASEGT. Trimming removed 6 bases from V and 8 bases from J, with 17 bases in between.

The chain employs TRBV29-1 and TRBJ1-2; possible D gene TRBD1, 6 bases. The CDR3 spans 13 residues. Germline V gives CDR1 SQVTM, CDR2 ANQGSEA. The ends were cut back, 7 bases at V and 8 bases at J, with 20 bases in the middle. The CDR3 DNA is TGCAGCGCCCCCAGGGGCAGAGAGGGCGGCTACACCTTC. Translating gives CSAPRGREGGYTF.

CDR3 amino acids: CASSPPPTGNTEAFF. CDR3 DNA sequence: TGTGCCAGCAGCCCTCCCCCGACAGGGAACACTGAAGCTTTCTTT. The V and J genes are TRBV5-6 and TRBJ1-1; D is perhaps TRBD1 (6 bases). Germline V CDR1 and CDR2: SGHDT, YYEEEE. This CDR3 has 15 residues. Trimming removed 4 bases from V and 1 base from J, with 14 bases in between.

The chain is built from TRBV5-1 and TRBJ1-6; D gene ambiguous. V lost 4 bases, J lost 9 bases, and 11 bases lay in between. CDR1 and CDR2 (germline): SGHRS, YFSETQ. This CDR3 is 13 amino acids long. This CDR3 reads CASSPDWGSPLHF. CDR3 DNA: TGCGCCAGCAGCCCGGACTGGGGTTCACCCCTCCACTTT.

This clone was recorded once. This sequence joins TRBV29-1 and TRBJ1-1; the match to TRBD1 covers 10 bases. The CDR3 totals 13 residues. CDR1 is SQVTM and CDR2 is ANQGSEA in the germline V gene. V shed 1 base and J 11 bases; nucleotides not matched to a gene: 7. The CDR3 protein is CSVEVRTGGFAFF. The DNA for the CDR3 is TGCAGCGTTGAAGTTCGGACAGGGGGTTTTGCTTTCTTT.

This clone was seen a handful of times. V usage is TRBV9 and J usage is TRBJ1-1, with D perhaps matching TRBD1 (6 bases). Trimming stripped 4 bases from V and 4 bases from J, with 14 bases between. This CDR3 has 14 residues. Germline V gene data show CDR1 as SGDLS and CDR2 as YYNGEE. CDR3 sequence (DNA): TGTGCCAGCAGCCCAAGACAAGGGGGCACTGAAGCTTTCTTT. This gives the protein CASSPRQGGTEAFF.

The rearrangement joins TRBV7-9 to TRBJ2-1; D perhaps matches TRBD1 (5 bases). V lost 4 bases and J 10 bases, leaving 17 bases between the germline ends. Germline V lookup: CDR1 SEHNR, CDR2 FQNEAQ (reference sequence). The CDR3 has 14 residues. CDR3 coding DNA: TGTGCCAGCAGCTCCCAAGGGGCAGCCCACGAGCAGTTCTTC. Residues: CASSSQGAAHEQFF.

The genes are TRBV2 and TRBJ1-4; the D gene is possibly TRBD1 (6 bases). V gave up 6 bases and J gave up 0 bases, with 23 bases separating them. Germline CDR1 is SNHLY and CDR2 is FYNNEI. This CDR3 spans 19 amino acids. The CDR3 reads CASRKTGTTFTTTNEKLFF. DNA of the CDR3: TGTGCCAGCAGAAAGACCGGGACAACCTTTACGACAACTAATGAAAAACTGTTTTTT.

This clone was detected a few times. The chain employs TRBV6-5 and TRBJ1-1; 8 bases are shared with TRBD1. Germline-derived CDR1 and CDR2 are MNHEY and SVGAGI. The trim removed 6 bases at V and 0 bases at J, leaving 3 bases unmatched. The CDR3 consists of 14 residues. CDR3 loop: CASSTDRVNTEAFF. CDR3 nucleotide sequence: TGTGCCAGCAGCACGGACAGGGTGAACACTGAAGCTTTCTTT.

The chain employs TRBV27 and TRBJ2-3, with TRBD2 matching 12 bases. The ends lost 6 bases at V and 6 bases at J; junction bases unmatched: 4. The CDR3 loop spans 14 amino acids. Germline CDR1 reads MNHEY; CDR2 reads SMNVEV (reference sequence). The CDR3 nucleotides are TGTGCCAGCAGGCCTAGCGGGAGGGCCGATACGCAGTATTTT. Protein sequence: CASRPSGRADTQYF.

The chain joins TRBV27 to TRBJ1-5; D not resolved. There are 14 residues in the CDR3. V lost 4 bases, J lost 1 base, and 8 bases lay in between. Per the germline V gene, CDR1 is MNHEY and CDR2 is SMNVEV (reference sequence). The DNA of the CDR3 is TGTGCCAGCAGTTCGCGCCTAAGCAATCAGCCCCAGCATTTT. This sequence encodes CASSSRLSNQPQHF.